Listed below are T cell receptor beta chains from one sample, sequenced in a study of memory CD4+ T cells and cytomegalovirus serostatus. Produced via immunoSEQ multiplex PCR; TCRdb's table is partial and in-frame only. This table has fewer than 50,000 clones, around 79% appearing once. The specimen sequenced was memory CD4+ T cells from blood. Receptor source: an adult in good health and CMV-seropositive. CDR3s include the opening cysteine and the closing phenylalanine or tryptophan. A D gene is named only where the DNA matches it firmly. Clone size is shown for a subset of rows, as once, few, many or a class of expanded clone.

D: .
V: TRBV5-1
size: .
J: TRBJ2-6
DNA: TGCGCCAGCAGCCCGACAGACTCTGGGGCCAACGTCCTGACTTTC
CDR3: CASSPTDSGANVLTF

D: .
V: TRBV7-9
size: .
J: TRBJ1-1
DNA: TGTGCCAGCAGAGCTGGGACGGTGAACACTGAAGCTTTCTTT
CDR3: CASRAGTVNTEAFF

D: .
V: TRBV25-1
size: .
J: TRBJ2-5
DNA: TGTGCCAGCAGTGGAGGGCAGACGGAGACCCAGTACTTC
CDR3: CASSGGQTETQYF

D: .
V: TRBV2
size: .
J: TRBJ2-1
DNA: TGTGCCAGCAGTGTGACCCCCCAGGGTGAGCAGTTCTTC
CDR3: CASSVTPQGEQFF

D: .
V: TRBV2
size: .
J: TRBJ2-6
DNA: TGTGCCAGCAGTATCCTTATGGGCTCTGGGGCCAACGTCCTGACTTTC
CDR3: CASSILMGSGANVLTF

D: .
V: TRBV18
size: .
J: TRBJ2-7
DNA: TGTGCCAGCTCACAAACAAAATACGAGCAGTACTTC
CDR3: CASSQTKYEQYF

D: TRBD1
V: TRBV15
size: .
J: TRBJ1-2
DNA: TGTGCCACCATTGACAGGGGGCTGGGGGGCTACACCTTC
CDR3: CATIDRGLGGYTF

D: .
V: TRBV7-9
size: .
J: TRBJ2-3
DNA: TGTGCCAGCAGCTTAGAGGGACTCCCTCAGGATACGCAGTATTTT
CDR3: CASSLEGLPQDTQYF

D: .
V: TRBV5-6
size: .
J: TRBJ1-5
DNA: TGTGCCAGCAGCGGGGGACTGAGCAATCAGCCCCAGCATTTT
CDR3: CASSGGLSNQPQHF

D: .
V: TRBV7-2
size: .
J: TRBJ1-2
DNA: TGTGCCAGCAGCCCCCCCGGACAGCCTTATGGCTACACCTTC
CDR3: CASSPPGQPYGYTF

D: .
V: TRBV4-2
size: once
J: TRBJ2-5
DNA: TGTGCCAGCAGCCCGGTCGGAAGTAGAGGGGCTTGGGAGACCCAGTACTTC
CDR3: CASSPVGSRGAWETQYF

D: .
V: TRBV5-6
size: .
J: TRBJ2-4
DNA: TGTGCCAGCAGCTTGACCGGGACTAAAAACATTCAGTACTTC
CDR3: CASSLTGTKNIQYF

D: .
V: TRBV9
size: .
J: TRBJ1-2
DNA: TGTGCCAGCAGCCCCTCCACAGGTGACTATGGCTACACCTTC
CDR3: CASSPSTGDYGYTF

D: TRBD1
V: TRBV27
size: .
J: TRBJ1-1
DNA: TGTGCCAGCAGTTTATCGATCCAGGGGGTAATGAACACTGAAGCTTTCTTT
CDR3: CASSLSIQGVMNTEAFF

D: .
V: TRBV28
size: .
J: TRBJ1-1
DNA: TGTGCCAGCACCCCATTAGGGACGAACACTGAAGCTTTCTTT
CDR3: CASTPLGTNTEAFF

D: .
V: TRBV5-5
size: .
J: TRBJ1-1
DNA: TGTGCCAGCAGCTTTCGAGCGAACACTGAAGCTTTCTTT
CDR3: CASSFRANTEAFF

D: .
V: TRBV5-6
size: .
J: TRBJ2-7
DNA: TGTGCCAGCAGCTTGGAATTGGACTCAACTATCTCCTACGAGCAGTACTTC
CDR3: CASSLELDSTISYEQYF

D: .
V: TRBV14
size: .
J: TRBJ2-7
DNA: TGTGCCAGCAGCCAAAACATGCACGAGCAGTACTTC
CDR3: CASSQNMHEQYF

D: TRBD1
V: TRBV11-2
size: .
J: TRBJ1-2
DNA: TGTGCCAGCAGCCAGGACAGGGGGCTCGGGGGCTACACCTTC
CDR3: CASSQDRGLGGYTF

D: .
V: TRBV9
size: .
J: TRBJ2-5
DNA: TGTGCCAGCAGCGGAAATCGAGAGACCCAGTACTTC
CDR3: CASSGNRETQYF

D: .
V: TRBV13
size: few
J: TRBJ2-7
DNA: TGTGCCAGCAGCTTAGATCCGGGGAACGAGCAGTACTTC
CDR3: CASSLDPGNEQYF

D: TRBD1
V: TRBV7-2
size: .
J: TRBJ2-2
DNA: TGTGCCAGCAGCCCCACCAGGGGGTTCAGGACCGGGGAGCTGTTTTTT
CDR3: CASSPTRGFRTGELFF

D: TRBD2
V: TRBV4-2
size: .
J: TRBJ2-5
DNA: TGTGCCAGCAGCCAAGATGCCGGGACTAGCGGGAGAGGCCAAGAGACCCAGTACTTC
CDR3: CASSQDAGTSGRGQETQYF

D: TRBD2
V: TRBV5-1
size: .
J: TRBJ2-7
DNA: TGCGCCAGCAGCGGGGAGGGCTACTACGAGCAGTACTTC
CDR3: CASSGEGYYEQYF

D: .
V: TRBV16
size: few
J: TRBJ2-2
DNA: TGTGCCAGCAGCCAATCTCAGGGCACCGGGGAGCTGTTTTTT
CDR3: CASSQSQGTGELFF

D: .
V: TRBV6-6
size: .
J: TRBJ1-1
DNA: TGTGCCAGCAGTTACTCCCGGGGTCCGGGCGGAGCTTTCTTT
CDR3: CASSYSRGPGGAFF

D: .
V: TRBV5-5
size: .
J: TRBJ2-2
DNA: TGTGCCAGCAGCCTCCAAATGAGGGGGATAGCCGGGGAGCTGTTTTTT
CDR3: CASSLQMRGIAGELFF

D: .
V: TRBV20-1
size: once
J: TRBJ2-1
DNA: TGCAGTGGTAGTGTTGAGCAGTTCTTC
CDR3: CSGSVEQFF

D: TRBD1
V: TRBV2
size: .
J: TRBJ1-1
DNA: TGTGCCACCAAACAGGGGGGATCGGGTGAAGCTTTCTTT
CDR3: CATKQGGSGEAFF

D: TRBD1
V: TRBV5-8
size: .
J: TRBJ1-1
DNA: TGTGCCAGCAGCCAGGGGGGGCCCTCTCCCTCTTACAGGAACACTGAAGCTTTCTTT
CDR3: CASSQGGPSPSYRNTEAFF

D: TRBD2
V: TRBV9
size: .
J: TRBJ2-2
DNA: TGTGCCAGCAGCGTCCTAGCGGGGGACACCGGGGAGCTGTTTTTT
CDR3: CASSVLAGDTGELFF

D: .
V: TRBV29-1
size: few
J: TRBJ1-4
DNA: TGCAGCGTTGGTGGGAGCTCTAATGAAAAACTGTTTTTT
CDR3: CSVGGSSNEKLFF

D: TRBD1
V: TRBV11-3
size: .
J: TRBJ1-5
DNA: TGTGCCAGCGCCGGGACAGGGGACAATCAGCCCCAGCATTTT
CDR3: CASAGTGDNQPQHF

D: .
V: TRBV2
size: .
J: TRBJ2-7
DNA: TGTGCCAGCAGTGATCCCGGGTCCCCCTACGAGCAGTACTTC
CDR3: CASSDPGSPYEQYF

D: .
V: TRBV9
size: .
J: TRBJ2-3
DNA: TGTGCCAGCAGCGTAGGGGCGGAAAGCACAGATACGCAGTATTTT
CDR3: CASSVGAESTDTQYF

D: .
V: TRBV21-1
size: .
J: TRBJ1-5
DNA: TGTGCCAGCAGCAAAGTGGGTAGACAGGGGCCCATGCCCCAGCATTTT
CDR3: CASSKVGRQGPMPQHF